This is a list of T cell receptor beta chains from one sample in a study of T cell responses to AZD1222 COVID-19 vaccine. Measured with immunoSEQ multiplex PCR; TCRdb has only the in-frame clones, and not every one. Of more than 100,000 clones listed, approximately 93% are singletons. The specimen comprised peripheral blood, sampled on day 0 of AZD1222 vaccination. The receptors originated from an adult in good health. Each CDR3 is given with its conserved first and last residue. Each record gives: V gene, J gene, clone size, D gene, CDR3 protein, CDR3 DNA. D genes are given only for firm matches. Clone size is shown for a subset of rows, as once, few, many or a class of expanded clone.

>TRBV2|TRBJ1-2|.|.
CASSVARLNAGYTF
TGTGCCAGCAGTGTAGCCAGGCTTAACGCTGGCTACACCTTC
>TRBV7-9|TRBJ2-7|.|.
CARRGVPEQYF
TGTGCCAGGAGGGGGGTGCCAGAGCAGTACTTC
>TRBV7-6|TRBJ1-4|once|.
CASSLARGFLTGEKLFF
TGTGCCAGCAGCTTAGCCCGGGGTTTTCTTACGGGTGAAAAACTGTTTTTT
>TRBV4-1|TRBJ1-5|.|.
CASSQDLGQGGLNQPQHF
TGCGCCAGCAGCCAAGATCTTGGGCAGGGCGGCCTCAATCAGCCCCAGCATTTT
>TRBV28|TRBJ2-7|.|.
CASSFTFESPYEQYF
TGTGCCAGCAGTTTCACCTTCGAATCCCCCTACGAGCAGTACTTC
>TRBV6-6|TRBJ2-7|.|TRBD1
CASSPGDRWEQYF
TGTGCCAGCAGCCCCGGGGACAGGTGGGAGCAGTACTTC
>TRBV27|TRBJ2-2|once|.
CASKRWAGELFF
TGTGCCAGCAAGCGGTGGGCCGGGGAGCTGTTTTTT
>TRBV15|TRBJ1-6|.|TRBD1
CATSRDPGQANSPLHF
TGTGCCACCAGCAGAGATCCGGGACAGGCTAATTCACCCCTCCACTTT
>TRBV9|TRBJ2-1|.|TRBD2
CASSGLAGGSYNEQFF
TGTGCCAGCAGTGGACTAGCGGGGGGCTCCTACAATGAGCAGTTCTTC
>TRBV6-2/TRBV6-3|TRBJ1-1|.|.
CASSLGGEAFF
TGTGCCAGCAGTCTTGGGGGTGAAGCTTTCTTT
>TRBV6-5|TRBJ2-7|.|.
CASRGKTNTYEQYF
TGTGCCAGCAGAGGGAAGACAAATACCTACGAGCAGTACTTC
>TRBV12-3/TRBV12-4|TRBJ1-3|.|TRBD1
CASSRQGTNTIYF
TGTGCCAGCAGTAGACAGGGGACGAACACCATATATTTT
>TRBV28|TRBJ2-3|.|.
CASSFRVDTQYF
TGTGCCAGCAGTTTCCGGGTAGATACGCAGTATTTT
>TRBV16|TRBJ1-4|.|.
CASSQFGTPTNEKLFF
TGTGCCAGCAGCCAATTTGGCACCCCAACTAATGAAAAACTGTTTTTT
>TRBV4-2|TRBJ2-7|.|.
CASSPGIMGEQYF
TGTGCCAGCAGCCCAGGAATTATGGGCGAGCAGTACTTC
>TRBV2|TRBJ1-1|.|.
CARRDTVKAFF
TGTGCCAGAAGAGATACTGTTAAAGCTTTCTTT
>TRBV7-3|TRBJ2-7|once|.
CASSFDRDGSYEQYF
TGTGCCAGCAGCTTCGACCGGGACGGATCCTACGAGCAGTACTTC
>TRBV29-1|TRBJ1-1|.|.
CSAGQHSTEAFF
TGCAGCGCGGGCCAACATTCCACTGAAGCTTTCTTT
>TRBV6-5|TRBJ1-1|.|.
CAIRLGAENTEAFF
TGTGCCATCCGACTAGGGGCAGAGAACACTGAAGCTTTCTTT
>TRBV29-1|TRBJ1-2|.|TRBD1
CSAPGQGAVGYGYTF
TGCAGCGCACCGGGACAGGGTGCAGTCGGCTATGGCTACACCTTC
>TRBV20-1|TRBJ2-1|once|.
CSASGLLSVNEQFF
TGCAGTGCTAGTGGGCTCCTGTCTGTCAATGAGCAGTTCTTC
>TRBV5-1|TRBJ2-2|once|.
CASSLASPAGELFF
TGCGCCAGCAGCTTGGCTAGTCCCGCCGGGGAGCTGTTTTTT
>TRBV28|TRBJ2-3|.|.
CASSFPVTDTQYF
TGTGCCAGCAGTTTCCCAGTCACAGATACGCAGTATTTT
>TRBV14|TRBJ2-3|.|.
CASSLTALLGTDTQYF
TGTGCCAGCAGCCTTACGGCACTACTTGGCACAGATACGCAGTATTTT
>TRBV19|TRBJ1-1|.|.
CASRLGGLGAFF
TGTGCCAGTAGGCTGGGGGGCCTAGGAGCTTTCTTT
>TRBV7-2|TRBJ2-7|.|TRBD2
CASSSTSTLAGVGYEQYF
TGTGCCAGCAGCTCCACCTCAACTCTAGCGGGAGTGGGTTACGAGCAGTACTTC
>TRBV5-1|TRBJ2-1|.|TRBD2
CASSLRRTSGISGEQFF
TGCGCCAGCAGCTTGAGACGGACTAGCGGGATATCGGGTGAGCAGTTCTTC
>TRBV30|TRBJ1-6|.|TRBD1
CAWRGDSSYNSPLHF
TGTGCCTGGAGGGGGGACAGCTCCTATAATTCACCCCTCCACTTT
>TRBV13|TRBJ2-3|.|.
CASSPPSHQDTQYF
TGTGCCAGCAGCCCGCCGAGCCATCAAGATACGCAGTATTTT
>TRBV7-9|TRBJ2-7|.|.
CASTPLGTRTYEQYF
TGTGCCAGCACCCCTTTAGGGACGCGGACCTACGAGCAGTACTTC
>TRBV11-1|TRBJ2-7|.|.
CASSPIDRAREQYF
TGTGCCAGCAGCCCGATCGATAGGGCGAGGGAGCAGTACTTC
>TRBV5-1|TRBJ2-7|once|.
CASSTTGWRYEQYF
TGCGCCAGCAGCACCACAGGGTGGCGCTACGAGCAGTACTTC
>TRBV29-1|TRBJ1-1|.|.
CSVDRDRFTEAFF
TGCAGCGTTGATAGGGACCGATTCACTGAAGCTTTCTTT
>TRBV9|TRBJ2-7|.|.
CASSPQDRYEQYF
TGTGCCAGCAGCCCGCAGGACAGATACGAGCAGTACTTC
>TRBV3-1/TRBV3-2|TRBJ2-2|.|.
CASSQDPPRITGELFF
TGTGCCAGCAGCCAAGATCCACCCCGGATCACCGGGGAGCTGTTTTTT
>TRBV19|TRBJ2-2|.|TRBD2
CASTPRLAGTGELFF
TGTGCTTCCACGCCTCGACTAGCGGGGACCGGGGAGCTGTTTTTT
>TRBV25-1|TRBJ1-6|.|.
CASSQGNSPLHF
TGTGCCAGCAGCCAGGGGAATTCACCCCTCCACTTT
>TRBV9|TRBJ2-7|once|.
CASSVGSAGSLYEQYF
TGTGCCAGCAGCGTAGGATCTGCCGGGAGTCTCTACGAGCAGTACTTC